This TCR beta chain was profiled in a study of shared clonotypes between healthy human individuals. Clones were sequenced by immunoSEQ multiplex PCR, and TCRdb holds only the in-frame ones, with some missing. The sample lists under 2,500,000 clones, 95% seen once, with around 0.13% in the top ten. From CD4+ cells came CD45RA+ naive and CD45RA-negative memory subsets. The CDR3 is 15 amino acids. V dropped 0 bases and J dropped 4 bases, with 12 bases sitting between them. The germline V gene has CDR1 MNHEY and CDR2 SVGAGI. V and J are TRBV6-5 and TRBJ1-2; D is possibly TRBD1 (5 bases). This TCR was sampled from a man younger than 30 in good health. The sequencing sample was made of naive CD4+ T cells sorted from blood. Noted subset: CD45RA+ positively selected. The CDR3 loop is CASSYSGGFSYGYTF. The CDR3 DNA reads TGTGCCAGCAGTTACTCCGGGGGGTTCAGCTATGGCTACACCTTC.